This TCR beta chain was recorded in a study of vaccination effects on CD4 cells after COVID-19 (dated by TCRdb to between 2022 and 2023). Notes on the research overall: Each participant received two doses of an mRNA SARS-CoV-2 vaccine, either BNT162b2 or mRNA-1273. SARS-CoV-2 spike-specific CD4+ TCR repertoires from before and after mRNA vaccination were compared in COVID-19 convalescent patients and in infection-naive vaccine recipients. Altogether, roughly 10 COVID-19 convalescent patients and 4 SARS-CoV-2-naive healthy vaccine recipients made up the full study. Cultures from other donors in the study were sequenced with the Oncomine TCR Beta short-read assay on an Illumina iSeq 100.

Beyond this particular receptor, the publication reports: Marked clonal contraction was observed in both infection-induced and vaccine-induced clones at late post-vaccination timepoints, consistent with waning T cell responses. Only a small number of convalescent patients were included, and no early post-infection timepoints were available, which limited the study. Among healthy vaccine recipients, nearly all vaccine-induced clones were SARS-CoV-2 mono-reactive, and only 1 of 255 was cross-reactive with common cold coronaviruses.

Library generation was performed with the immunoSEQ multiplex PCR assay. DNA from the cultured and isolated CD4+ T cells underwent TCR beta CDR3 sequencing. Per the authors' processing: Non-productive TCR sequences were removed, reads were trimmed to the CDR3 region, and CDR3s of at least 7 amino acids were retained. Antigen-specific clonotypes were identified using the MANAFEST web app by comparison of expansion in peptide wells against reference cultures. To be called positive, a clone needed expansion at FDR<0.05 compared with the reference and with all other wells, an odds ratio greater than 5, and a frequency greater than 0.1% in two replicate wells. Clonotypes significantly expanded in SARS-CoV-2 spike wells and in at least one common cold coronavirus spike condition were defined as cross-reactive. CDR3 similarity was assessed by Levenshtein distance with the stringdist R package, and unrooted trees were built with ape in R 3.6.1. Here the immuneACCESS table is served through TCRdb, limited to in-frame sequences with V and J called. Missing clones are a known gap in these copies; in checked studies unresolved V genes cover under half, and the rest lacks a known reason. That table furnishes V, J and clone size, whereas the DNA furnished D and trimming. The sample contains roughly 41,000 clones, over 60% of them found a single time. The ten most abundant clones make up approximately 2.9% of the sample.

To identify antigen-specific CD4+ T cell clonotypes by their expansion, the ViraFEST assay first stimulated PBMC with viral peptide pools and then applied TCR sequencing. After less than 13 days of culture, CD4+ T cells were isolated with the EasySep CD4+ T cell isolation kit. Negative nucleocapsid antibody results before and after vaccination confirmed that the healthy vaccine recipients had no prior SARS-CoV-2 infection. Approximately 2 million PBMC per well were cultured in IMDM with about 4.8% human AB serum, around 10 IU/ml IL-2 and gentamicin, plus 10 ug/ml peptides. Half of the culture medium was replaced with fresh IL-2-containing medium on days 3 and 7. Each peptide stimulation condition was cultured in triplicate wells unless otherwise noted. PBMC were separated from whole blood using Ficoll-Paque Plus gradient centrifugation and were then either cryopreserved at -140C or used fresh. Overlapping peptide pools spanned the spike proteins of SARS-CoV-2 and the common cold coronaviruses HCoV-NL63, HCoV-OC43 and HCoV-229E. Genomic DNA was extracted from cultured CD4+ T cells with the QIAamp micro DNA kit.

This clone showed up just a few times. Its antigen remains undetermined. Base qualities are not recorded, but no much larger clone differs from it by a single base. Taken from cysteine to phenylalanine, the CDR3 has 15 residues. The retained sequence is limited to the CDR3, 45 bases, with the frame set at the first base. At the junction V is shortened by 4 bases and J by 2 bases, with 12 bases in between. In the germline V gene, CDR1 corresponds to SGHTA and CDR2 to FQGNSA. The sequence was obtained from a human donor who received a COVID-19 vaccine. The sequence joins TRBV7-2 to TRBJ1-5; the D gene assignment is ambiguous. Source: CD4+ T cells from PBMCs cultured with HCoV-NL63 spike peptides, taken before COVID-19 vaccination. The sample's cell subset or site, from its label and the paper: HCoV-NL63 spike overlapping peptide pool stimulation. The DNA sequence is as follows: TGTGCCAGCAGCTCAGATCCTTTCGGCAATCAGCCCCAGCATTTT. Translated, this gives CASSSDPFGNQPQHF.